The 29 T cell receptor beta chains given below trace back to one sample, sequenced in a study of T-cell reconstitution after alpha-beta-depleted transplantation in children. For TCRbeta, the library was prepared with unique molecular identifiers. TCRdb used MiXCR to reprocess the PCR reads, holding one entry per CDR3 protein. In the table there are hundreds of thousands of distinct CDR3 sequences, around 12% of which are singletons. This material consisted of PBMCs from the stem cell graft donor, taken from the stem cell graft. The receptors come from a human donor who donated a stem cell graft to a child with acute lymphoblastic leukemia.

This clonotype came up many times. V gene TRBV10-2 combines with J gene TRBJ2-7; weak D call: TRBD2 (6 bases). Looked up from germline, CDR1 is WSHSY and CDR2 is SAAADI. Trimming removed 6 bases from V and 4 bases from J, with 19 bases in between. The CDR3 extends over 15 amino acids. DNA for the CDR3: TGCGCCAGCAGCGGAGCGTTGGAGGGAGTATACGAGCAGTACTTC. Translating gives CASSGALEGVYEQYF.

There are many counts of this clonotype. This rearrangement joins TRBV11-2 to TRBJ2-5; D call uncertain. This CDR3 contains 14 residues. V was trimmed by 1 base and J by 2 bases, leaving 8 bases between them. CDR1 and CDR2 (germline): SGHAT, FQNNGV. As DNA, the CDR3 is TGTGCCAGCAGCTTAGGTTTCCAACAAGAGACCCAGTACTTC. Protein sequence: CASSLGFQQETQYF.

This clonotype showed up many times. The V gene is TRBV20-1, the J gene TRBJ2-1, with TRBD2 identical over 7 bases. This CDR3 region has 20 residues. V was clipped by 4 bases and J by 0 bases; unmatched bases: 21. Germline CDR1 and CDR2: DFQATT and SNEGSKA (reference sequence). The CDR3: CSATLQRGGVLHSSYNEQFF. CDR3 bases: TGCAGTGCTACTTTACAGCGGGGCGGTGTTTTGCATTCCTCCTACAATGAGCAGTTCTTC.

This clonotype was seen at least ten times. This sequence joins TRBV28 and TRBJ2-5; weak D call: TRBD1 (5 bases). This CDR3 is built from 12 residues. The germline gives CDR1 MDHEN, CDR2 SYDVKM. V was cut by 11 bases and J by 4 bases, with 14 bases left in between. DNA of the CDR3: TGTGCCGGTTCCACAGGTCGAGAGACCCAGTACTTC. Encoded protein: CAGSTGRETQYF. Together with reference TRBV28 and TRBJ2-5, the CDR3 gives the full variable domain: DVKVTQSSRYLVKRTGEKVFLECVQDMDHENMFWYRQDPGLGLRLIYFSYDVKMKEKGDIPEGYSVSREKKERFSLILESASTNQTSMYLCAGSTGRETQYFGPGTRLLVL.

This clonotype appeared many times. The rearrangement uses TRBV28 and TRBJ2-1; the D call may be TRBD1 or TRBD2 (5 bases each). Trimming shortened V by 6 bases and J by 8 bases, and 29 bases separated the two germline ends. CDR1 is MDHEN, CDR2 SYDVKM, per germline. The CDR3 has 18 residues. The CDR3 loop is CASRLYPAPGPTDDEQFF. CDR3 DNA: TGTGCCAGCAGACTTTATCCCGCCCCGGGACCAACGGACGATGAGCAGTTCTTC.

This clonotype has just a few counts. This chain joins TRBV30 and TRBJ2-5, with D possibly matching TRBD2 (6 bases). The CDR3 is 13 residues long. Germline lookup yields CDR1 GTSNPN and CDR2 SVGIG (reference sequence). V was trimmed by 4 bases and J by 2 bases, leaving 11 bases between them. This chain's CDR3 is CAWKWAGQETQYF. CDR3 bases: TGTGCCTGGAAATGGGCGGGACAAGAGACCCAGTACTTC.

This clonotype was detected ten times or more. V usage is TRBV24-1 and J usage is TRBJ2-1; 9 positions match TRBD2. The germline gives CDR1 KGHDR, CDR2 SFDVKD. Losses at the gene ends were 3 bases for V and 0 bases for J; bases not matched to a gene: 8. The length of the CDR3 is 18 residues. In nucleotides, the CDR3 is TGTGCCACCAGTGATCGGACTAGCGCGCGTTACTCCTACAATGAGCAGTTCTTC. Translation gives CATSDRTSARYSYNEQFF.

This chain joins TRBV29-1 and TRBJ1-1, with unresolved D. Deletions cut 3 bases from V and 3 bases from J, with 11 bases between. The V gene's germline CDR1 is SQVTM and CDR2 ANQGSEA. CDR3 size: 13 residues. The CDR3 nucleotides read TGCAGCGTTGATGAGGAGGGCGACACTGAAGCTTTCTTT. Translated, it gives CSVDEEGDTEAFF. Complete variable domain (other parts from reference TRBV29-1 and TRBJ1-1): SAVISQKPSRDICQRGTSLTIQCQVDSQVTMMFWYRQQPGQSLTLIATANQGSEATYESGFVIDKFPISRPNLTFSTLTVSNMSPEDSSIYLCSVDEEGDTEAFFGQGTRLTVV.

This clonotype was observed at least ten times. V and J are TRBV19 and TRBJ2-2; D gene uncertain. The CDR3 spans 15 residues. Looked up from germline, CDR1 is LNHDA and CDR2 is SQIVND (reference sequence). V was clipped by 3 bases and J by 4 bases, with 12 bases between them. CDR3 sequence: CASSISSESTGELFF. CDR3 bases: TGTGCCAGTAGTATCTCGTCTGAGAGCACCGGGGAGCTGTTTTTT. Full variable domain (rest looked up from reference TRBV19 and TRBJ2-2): DGGITQSPKYLFRKEGQNVTLSCEQNLNHDAMYWYRQDPGQGLRLIYYSQIVNDFQKGDIAEGYSVSREKKESFPLTVTSAQKNPTAFYLCASSISSESTGELFFGEGSRLTVL.

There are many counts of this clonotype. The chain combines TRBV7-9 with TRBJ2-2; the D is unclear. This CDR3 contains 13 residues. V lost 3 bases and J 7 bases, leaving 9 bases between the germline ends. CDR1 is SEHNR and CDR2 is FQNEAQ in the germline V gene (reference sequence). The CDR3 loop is CASSLNFSGELFF. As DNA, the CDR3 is TGTGCCAGCAGCTTGAATTTCAGCGGGGAGCTGTTTTTT.

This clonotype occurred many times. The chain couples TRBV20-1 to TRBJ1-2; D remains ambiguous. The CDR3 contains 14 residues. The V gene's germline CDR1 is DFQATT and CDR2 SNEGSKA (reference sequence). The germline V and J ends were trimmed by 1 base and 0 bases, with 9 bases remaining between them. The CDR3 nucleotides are TGCAGTGCTAGAGGTCACCGAACTAACTATGGCTACACCTTC. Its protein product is CSARGHRTNYGYTF.

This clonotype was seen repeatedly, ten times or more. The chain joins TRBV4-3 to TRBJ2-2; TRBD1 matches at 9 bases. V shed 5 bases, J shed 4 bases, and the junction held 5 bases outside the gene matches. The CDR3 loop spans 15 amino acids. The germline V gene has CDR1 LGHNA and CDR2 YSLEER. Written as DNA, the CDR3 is TGCGCCAGCAGCTCCCGGGACAGGGTCACCGGGGAGCTGTTTTTT. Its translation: CASSSRDRVTGELFF.

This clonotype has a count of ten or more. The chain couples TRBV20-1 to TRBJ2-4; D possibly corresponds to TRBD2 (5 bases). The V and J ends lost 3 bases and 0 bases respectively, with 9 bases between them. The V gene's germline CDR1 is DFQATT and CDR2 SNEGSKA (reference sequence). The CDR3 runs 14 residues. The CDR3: CSASGGLAKNIQYF. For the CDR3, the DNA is TGCAGTGCTAGTGGCGGGCTAGCCAAAAACATTCAGTACTTC.

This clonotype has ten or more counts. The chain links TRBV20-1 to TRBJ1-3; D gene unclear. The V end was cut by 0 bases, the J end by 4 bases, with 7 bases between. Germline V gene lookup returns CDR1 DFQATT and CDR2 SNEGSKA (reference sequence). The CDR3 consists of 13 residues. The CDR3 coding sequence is TGCAGTGCTAGAGACCCTAAGGGAAACACCATATATTTT. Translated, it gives CSARDPKGNTIYF.

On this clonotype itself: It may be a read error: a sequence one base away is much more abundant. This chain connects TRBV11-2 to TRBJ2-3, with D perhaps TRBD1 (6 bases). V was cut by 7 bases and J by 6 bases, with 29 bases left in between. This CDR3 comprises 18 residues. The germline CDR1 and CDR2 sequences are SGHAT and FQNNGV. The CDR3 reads CASTEGAYRASRGDTQYF. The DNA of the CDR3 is TGTGCCAGCACCGAAGGGGCATACAGGGCGTCGAGAGGGGATACGCAGTATTTT.

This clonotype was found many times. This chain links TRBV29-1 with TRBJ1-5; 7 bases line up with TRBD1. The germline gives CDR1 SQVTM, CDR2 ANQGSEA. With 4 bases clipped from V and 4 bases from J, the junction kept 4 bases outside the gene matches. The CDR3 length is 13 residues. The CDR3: CSVGQGLNQPQHF. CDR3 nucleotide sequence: TGCAGCGTTGGACAGGGCCTAAATCAGCCCCAGCATTTT.

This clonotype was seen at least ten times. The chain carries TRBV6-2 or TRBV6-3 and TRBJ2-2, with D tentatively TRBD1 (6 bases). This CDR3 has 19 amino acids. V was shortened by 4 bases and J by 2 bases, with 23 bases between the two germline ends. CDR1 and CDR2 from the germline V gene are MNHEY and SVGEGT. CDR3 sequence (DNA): TGTGCCAGCAGTTTGTGGGACATTCCCGTTAAGGGCAACACCGGGGAGCTGTTTTTT. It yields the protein CASSLWDIPVKGNTGELFF.

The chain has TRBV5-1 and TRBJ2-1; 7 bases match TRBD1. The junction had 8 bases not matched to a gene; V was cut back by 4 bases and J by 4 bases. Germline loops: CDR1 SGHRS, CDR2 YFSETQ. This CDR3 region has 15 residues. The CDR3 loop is CASSPTGVPYNEQFF. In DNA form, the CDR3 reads TGCGCCAGCAGCCCAACAGGGGTCCCTTACAATGAGCAGTTCTTC.

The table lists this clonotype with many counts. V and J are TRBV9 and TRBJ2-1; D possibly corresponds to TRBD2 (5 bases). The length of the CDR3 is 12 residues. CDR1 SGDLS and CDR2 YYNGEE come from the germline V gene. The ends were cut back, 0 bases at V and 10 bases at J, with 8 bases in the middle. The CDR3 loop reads CASSVGGLEQFF. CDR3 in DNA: TGTGCCAGCAGCGTAGGAGGACTGGAGCAGTTCTTC.

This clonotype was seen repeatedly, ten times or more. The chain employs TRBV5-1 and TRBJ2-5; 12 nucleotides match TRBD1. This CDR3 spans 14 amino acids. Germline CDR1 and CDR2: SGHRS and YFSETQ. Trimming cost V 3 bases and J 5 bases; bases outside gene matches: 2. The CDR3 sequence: CASSWDRGRETQYF. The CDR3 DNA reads TGCGCCAGCAGCTGGGACAGGGGGCGGGAGACCCAGTACTTC.

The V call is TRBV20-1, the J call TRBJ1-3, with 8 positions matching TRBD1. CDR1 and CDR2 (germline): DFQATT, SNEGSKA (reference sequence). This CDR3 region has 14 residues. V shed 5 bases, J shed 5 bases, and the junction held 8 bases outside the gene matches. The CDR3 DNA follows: TGCAGTGCTGTCGACAGGGGACGGAGAAACACCATATATTTT. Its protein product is CSAVDRGRRNTIYF.

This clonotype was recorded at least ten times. In DNA form, the CDR3 reads TGTGCCAGCAGTTCCCGGGAGACCTCGGGGGGCTACACCTTC. Translation: CASSSRETSGGYTF. The chain uses TRBV28 and TRBJ1-2, with D unresolved. The V gene's germline CDR1 is MDHEN and CDR2 SYDVKM. The CDR3 sequence is 14 residues long. With 4 bases removed from V and 8 bases from J, the gap between germline ends came to 17 bases.

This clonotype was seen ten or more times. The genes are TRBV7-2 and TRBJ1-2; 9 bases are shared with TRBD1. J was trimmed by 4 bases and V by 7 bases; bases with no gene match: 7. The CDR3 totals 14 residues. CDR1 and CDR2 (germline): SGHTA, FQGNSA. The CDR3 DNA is TGTGCCAGCAACCCTACAGGGGGCGGCTATGGCTACACCTTC. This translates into CASNPTGGGYGYTF.

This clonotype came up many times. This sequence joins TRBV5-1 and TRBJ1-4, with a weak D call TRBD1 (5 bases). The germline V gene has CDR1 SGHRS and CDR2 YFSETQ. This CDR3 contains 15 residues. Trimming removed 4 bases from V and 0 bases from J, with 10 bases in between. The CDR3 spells CASSLGGATNEKLFF. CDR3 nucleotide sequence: TGCGCCAGCAGCCTGGGAGGGGCAACTAATGAAAAACTGTTTTTT.

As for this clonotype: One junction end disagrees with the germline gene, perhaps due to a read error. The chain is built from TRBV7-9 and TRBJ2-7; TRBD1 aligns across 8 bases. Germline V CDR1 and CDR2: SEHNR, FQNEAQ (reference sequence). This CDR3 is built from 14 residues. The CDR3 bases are TGTGCCAGCAGTTTAGGACAGGGAACCTACGAGCAGCACTTC. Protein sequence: CASSLGQGTYEQHF.

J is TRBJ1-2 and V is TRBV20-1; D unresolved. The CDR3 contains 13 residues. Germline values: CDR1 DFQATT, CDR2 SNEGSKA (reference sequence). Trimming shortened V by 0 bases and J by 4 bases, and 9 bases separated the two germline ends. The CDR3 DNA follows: TGCAGTGCTAGAGATAAGGGAGGCTATGGCTACACCTTC. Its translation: CSARDKGGYGYTF.

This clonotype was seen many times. CDR3 region: CASSPDRGVTDTQYF. The CDR3 DNA reads as TGCGCCAGCAGCCCCGACAGGGGTGTAACAGATACGCAGTATTTT. The chain uses TRBV5-1 and TRBJ2-3; 8 nucleotides match TRBD1. The CDR3 covers 15 residues. Trimming at V came to 4 bases and at J to 3 bases, leaving 7 bases not matched to a gene. Germline lookup yields CDR1 SGHRS and CDR2 YFSETQ. Variable domain in full (rest from reference TRBV5-1 and TRBJ2-3): KAGVTQTPRYLIKTRGQQVTLSCSPISGHRSVSWYQQTPGQGLQFLFEYFSETQRNKGNFPGRFSGRQFSNSRSEMNVSTLELGDSALYLCASSPDRGVTDTQYFGPGTRLTVL.

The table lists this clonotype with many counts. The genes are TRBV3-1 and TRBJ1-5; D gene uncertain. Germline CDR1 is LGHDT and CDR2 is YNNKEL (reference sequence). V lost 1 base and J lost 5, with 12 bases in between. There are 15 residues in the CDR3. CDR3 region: CASSQVYSFYQPQHF. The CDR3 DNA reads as TGTGCCAGCAGCCAAGTTTACAGCTTTTATCAGCCCCAGCATTTT. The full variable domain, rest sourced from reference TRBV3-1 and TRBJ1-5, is DTAVSQTPKYLVTQMGNDKSIKCEQNLGHDTMYWYKQDSKKFLKIMFSYNNKELIINETVPNRFSPKSPDKAHLNLHINSLELGDSAVYFCASSQVYSFYQPQHFGDGTRLSIL.

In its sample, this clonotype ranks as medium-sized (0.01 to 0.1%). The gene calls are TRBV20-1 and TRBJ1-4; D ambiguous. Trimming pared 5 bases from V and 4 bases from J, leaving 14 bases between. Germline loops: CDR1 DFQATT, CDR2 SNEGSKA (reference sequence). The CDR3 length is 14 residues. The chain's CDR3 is CSAVDPRDNEKLFF. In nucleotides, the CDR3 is TGCAGTGCTGTGGACCCCCGGGATAATGAAAAACTGTTTTTT.